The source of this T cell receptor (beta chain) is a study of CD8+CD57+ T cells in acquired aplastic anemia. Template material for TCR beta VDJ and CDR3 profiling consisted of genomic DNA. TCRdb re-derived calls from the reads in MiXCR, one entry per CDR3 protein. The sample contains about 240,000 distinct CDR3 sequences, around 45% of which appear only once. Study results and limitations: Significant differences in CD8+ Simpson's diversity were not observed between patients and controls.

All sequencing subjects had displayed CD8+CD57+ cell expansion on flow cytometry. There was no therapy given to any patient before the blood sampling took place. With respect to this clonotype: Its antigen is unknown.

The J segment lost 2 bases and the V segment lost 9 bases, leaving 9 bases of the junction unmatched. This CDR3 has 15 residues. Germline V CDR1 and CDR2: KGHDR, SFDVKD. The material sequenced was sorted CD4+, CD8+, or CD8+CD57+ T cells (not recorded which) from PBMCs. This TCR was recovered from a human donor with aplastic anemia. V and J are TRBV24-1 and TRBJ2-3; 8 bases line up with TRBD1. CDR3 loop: CATGDRGKNTDTQYF. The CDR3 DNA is TGTGCCACCGGCGACAGGGGTAAAAACACAGATACGCAGTATTTT.